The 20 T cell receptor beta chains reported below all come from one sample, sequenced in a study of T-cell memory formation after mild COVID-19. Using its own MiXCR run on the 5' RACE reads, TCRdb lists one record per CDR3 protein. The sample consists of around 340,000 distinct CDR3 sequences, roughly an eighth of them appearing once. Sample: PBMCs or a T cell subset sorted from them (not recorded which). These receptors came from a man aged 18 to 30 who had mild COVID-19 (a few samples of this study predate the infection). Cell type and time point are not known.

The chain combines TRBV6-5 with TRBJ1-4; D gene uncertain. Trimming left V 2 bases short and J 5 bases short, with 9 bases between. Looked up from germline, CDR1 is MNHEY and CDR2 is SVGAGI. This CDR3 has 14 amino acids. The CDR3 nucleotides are TGTGCCAGCAGTTACGGAATTTTCAATGAAAAACTGTTTTTT. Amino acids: CASSYGIFNEKLFF.

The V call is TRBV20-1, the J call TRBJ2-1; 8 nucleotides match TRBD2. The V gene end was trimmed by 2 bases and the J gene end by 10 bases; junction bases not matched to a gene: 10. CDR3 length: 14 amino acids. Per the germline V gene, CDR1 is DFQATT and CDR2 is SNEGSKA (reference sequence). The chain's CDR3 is CSARRPGGPGEQFF. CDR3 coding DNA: TGCAGTGCTAGAAGGCCGGGGGGGCCAGGGGAGCAGTTCTTC.

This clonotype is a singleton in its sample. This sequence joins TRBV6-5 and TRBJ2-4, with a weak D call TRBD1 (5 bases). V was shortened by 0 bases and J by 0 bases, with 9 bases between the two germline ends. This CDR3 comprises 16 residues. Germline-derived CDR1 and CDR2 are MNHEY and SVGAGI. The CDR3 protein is CASSYSRQIAKNIQYF. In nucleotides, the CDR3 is TGTGCCAGCAGTTACTCGAGACAGATAGCCAAAAACATTCAGTACTTC.

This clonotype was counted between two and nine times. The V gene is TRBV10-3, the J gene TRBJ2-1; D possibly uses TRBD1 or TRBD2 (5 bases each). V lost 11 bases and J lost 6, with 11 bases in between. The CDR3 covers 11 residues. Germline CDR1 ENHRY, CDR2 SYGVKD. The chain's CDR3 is CAAGTSNEQFF. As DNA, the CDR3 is TGTGCCGCCGGGACCTCCAATGAGCAGTTCTTC.

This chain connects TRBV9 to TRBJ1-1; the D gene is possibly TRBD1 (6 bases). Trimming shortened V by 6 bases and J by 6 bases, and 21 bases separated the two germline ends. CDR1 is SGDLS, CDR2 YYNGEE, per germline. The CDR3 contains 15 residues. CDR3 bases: TGTGCCAGCACCCGGGGGCAGGGGAAGGGGTCTGAAGCTTTCTTT. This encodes CASTRGQGKGSEAFF.

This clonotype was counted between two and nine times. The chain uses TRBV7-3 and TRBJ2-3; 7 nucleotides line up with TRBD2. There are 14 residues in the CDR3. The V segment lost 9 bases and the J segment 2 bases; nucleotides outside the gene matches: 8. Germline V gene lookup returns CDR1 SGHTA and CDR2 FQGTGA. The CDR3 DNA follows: TGTGCCAGTAAAGAGGGAGGGTCCACAGATACGCAGTATTTT. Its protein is CASKEGGSTDTQYF.

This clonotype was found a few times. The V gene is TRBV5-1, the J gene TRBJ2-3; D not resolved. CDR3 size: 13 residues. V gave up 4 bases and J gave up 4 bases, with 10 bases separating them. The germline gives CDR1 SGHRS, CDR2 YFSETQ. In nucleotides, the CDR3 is TGCGCCAGCAGCGCCGACAATGCAGATACGCAGTATTTT. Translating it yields CASSADNADTQYF.

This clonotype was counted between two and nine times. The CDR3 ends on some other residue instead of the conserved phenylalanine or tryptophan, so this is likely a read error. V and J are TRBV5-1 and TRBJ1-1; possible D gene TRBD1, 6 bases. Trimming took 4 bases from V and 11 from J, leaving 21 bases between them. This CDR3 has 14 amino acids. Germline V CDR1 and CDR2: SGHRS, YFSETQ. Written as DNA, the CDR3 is TGCGCCAGCAGCGGAAGACAGGCTCGGCAGAGGGCTTTCCTT. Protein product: CASSGRQARQRAFL.

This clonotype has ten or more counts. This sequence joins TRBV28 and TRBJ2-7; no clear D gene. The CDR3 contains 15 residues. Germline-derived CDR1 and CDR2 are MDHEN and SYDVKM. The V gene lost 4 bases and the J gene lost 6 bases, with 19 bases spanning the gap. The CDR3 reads CASSSSSPRGSEQYV. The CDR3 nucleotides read TGTGCCAGCAGTTCCTCAAGCCCGCGTGGAAGCGAGCAGTACGTC.

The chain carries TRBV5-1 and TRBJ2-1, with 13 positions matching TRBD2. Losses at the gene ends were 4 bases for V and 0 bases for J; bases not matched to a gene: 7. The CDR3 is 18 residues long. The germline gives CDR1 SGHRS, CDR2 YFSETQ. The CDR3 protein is CASSARTSGGPSYNEQFF. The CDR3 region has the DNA TGCGCCAGCAGCGCCAGGACTAGCGGGGGCCCCTCCTACAATGAGCAGTTCTTC.

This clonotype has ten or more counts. In DNA form, the CDR3 reads TGCGCCAGCAGCTTGATGCCTTCGACGTTGGGGACACCAAACACCGGGGAGCTGTTTTTT. Protein: CASSLMPSTLGTPNTGELFF. This chain connects TRBV5-1 to TRBJ2-2, with D perhaps matching TRBD1 (6 bases). Germline-derived CDR1 and CDR2 are SGHRS and YFSETQ. This CDR3 spans 20 amino acids. Between the trimmed V and J ends, which lost 1 base and 2 bases, there was a span of 24 bases.

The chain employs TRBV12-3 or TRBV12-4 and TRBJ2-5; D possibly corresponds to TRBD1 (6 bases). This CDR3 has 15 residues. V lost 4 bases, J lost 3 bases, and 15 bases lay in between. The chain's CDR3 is CASSSTGTSKETQYF. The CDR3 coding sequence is TGTGCCAGCAGTTCCACCGGGACAAGCAAAGAGACCCAGTACTTC.

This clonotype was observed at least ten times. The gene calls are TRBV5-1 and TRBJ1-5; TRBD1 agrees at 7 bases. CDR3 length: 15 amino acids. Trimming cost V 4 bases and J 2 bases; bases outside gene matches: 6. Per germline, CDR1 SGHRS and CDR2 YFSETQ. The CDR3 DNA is TGCGCCAGCAGCCACGGACAGGCCGGCAATCAGCCCCAGCATTTT. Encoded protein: CASSHGQAGNQPQHF.

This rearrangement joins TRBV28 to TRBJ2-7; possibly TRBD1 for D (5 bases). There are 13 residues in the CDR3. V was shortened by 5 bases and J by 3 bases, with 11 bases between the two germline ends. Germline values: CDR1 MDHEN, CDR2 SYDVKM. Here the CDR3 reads CASSAPQDYEQYV. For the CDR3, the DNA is TGTGCCAGCAGTGCACCACAGGACTACGAGCAGTACGTC.

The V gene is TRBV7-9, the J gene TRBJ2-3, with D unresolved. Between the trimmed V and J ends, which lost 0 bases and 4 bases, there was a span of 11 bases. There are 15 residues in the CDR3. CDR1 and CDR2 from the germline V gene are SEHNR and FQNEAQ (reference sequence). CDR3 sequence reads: CASSLAVRVPDTQYF. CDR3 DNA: TGTGCCAGCAGCTTAGCCGTCCGGGTCCCAGATACGCAGTATTTT.

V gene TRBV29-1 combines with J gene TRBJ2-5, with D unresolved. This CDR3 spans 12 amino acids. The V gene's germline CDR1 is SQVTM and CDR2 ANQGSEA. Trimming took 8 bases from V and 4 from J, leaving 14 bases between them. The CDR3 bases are TGCAGCATACGGACCTCGAGAGAGACCCAGTACTTC. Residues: CSIRTSRETQYF.

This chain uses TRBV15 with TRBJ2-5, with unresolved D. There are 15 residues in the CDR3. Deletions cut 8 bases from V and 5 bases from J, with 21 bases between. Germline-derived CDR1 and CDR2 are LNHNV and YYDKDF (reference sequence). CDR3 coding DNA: TGTGCCACCTCTTATCGGAGTGCTGGGTCGGAGACCCAGTACTTC. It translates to CATSYRSAGSETQYF.

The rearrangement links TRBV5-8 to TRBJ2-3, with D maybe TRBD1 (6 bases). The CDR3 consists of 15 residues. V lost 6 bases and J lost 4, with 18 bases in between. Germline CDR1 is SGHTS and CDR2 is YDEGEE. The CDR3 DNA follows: TGTGCCAGCACCCTAGGGGGTAACGGGGCAGATACGCAGTATTTT. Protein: CASTLGGNGADTQYF. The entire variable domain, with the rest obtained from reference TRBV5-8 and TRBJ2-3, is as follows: EAGVTQSPTHLIKTRGQQATLRCSPISGHTSVYWYQQALGLGLQFLLWYDEGEERNRGNFPPRFSGRQFPNYSSELNVNALELEDSALYLCASTLGGNGADTQYFGPGTRLTVL.

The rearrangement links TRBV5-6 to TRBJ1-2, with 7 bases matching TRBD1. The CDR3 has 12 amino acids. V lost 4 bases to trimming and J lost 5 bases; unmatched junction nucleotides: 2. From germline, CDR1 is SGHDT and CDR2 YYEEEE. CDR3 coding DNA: TGTGCCAGCAGCGAGGGACAGTATGGCTACACCTTC. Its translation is CASSEGQYGYTF.

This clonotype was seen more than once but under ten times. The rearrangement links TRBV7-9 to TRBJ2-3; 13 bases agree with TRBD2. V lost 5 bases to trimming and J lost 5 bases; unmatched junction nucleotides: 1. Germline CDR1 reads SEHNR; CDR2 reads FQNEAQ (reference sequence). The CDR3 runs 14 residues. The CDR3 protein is CASSRTSGGDTQYF. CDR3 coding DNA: TGTGCCAGCAGCCGGACTAGCGGGGGAGATACGCAGTATTTT.